The 17 T cell receptor beta chains reported below all come from one sample, sequenced in a study of control samples from healthy donors and cancer patients (dated by TCRdb to 2019 to 2021). The library was prepared using the immunoSEQ multiplex PCR assay. This is the immuneACCESS table as TCRdb keeps it, with only in-frame sequences that have V and J called. A part of the clones is gone; compared with another copy, unresolved V genes explain less than half, and the rest is unexplained. Within this sample are 150,000 or so clones, with around 93% of them counted one time only. Of the sample, about 1.9% falls within the top ten clones. Input material: blood. Receptors were obtained from a woman in her forties or fifties in good health.

This clone was counted once. The V and J genes are TRBV2 and TRBJ2-3; D could derive from TRBD1 or TRBD2 (5 bases each). Trimming cost V 7 bases and J 2 bases, with 10 bases left between them. The CDR3 extends over 13 amino acids. CDR1 SNHLY and CDR2 FYNNEI come from the germline V gene. Here the CDR3 DNA reads TGTGCCAGCAACCGGGACGCCACAGATACGCAGTATTTT. This codes for CASNRDATDTQYF.

The gene calls are TRBV12-3 or TRBV12-4 and TRBJ1-1, with no clear D. The CDR3 extends over 13 amino acids. The V and J ends lost 4 bases and 4 bases respectively, with 10 bases between them. The CDR3 loop reads CASSSLTSTEAFF. DNA of the CDR3: TGTGCCAGCAGTTCCCTAACGAGCACTGAAGCTTTCTTT.

The chain is built from TRBV19 and TRBJ1-2, with D maybe TRBD1 (5 bases). V shed 3 bases and J shed 5 bases, with 10 bases lying between them. This CDR3 has 13 amino acids. Per germline, CDR1 LNHDA and CDR2 SQIVND (reference sequence). The CDR3 DNA is TGTGCCAGTAGTATTTCGTCAGGGTATGGCTACACCTTC. Encoded protein: CASSISSGYGYTF.

The chain has TRBV5-5 and TRBJ2-1; D gene unclear. This CDR3 spans 16 amino acids. In germline, CDR1 is SGHKS, CDR2 YYEKEE (reference sequence). The V end was cut by 3 bases, the J end by 5 bases, with 18 bases between. DNA for the CDR3: TGTGCCAGCAGCTCTGGTGGACCCTTCATAGACAATGAGCAGTTCTTC. Protein product: CASSSGGPFIDNEQFF.

The J gene is TRBJ2-2, the V gene TRBV4-1, with 14 bases that match TRBD2. The CDR3 totals 18 residues. Trimming took 0 bases from V and 8 from J; bases not matched to a gene: 8. CDR1 and CDR2 (germline): MGHRA, YSYEKL. The CDR3 DNA reads as TGCGCCAGCAGCCAAGACGGGACTAGCGGGAGTTTTGGTGGGGAGCTGTTTTTT. It yields the protein CASSQDGTSGSFGGELFF.

V gene TRBV5-6 combines with J gene TRBJ1-2, with 7 bases lining up with TRBD1. V lost 2 bases to trimming and J lost 8 bases; unmatched junction nucleotides: 6. CDR3 size: 13 residues. Germline V gives CDR1 SGHDT, CDR2 YYEEEE. The CDR3 sequence: CASSFTDRSGYTF. The CDR3 coding sequence is TGTGCCAGCAGCTTCACGGACAGGTCCGGCTACACCTTC.

This chain links TRBV29-1 with TRBJ1-1, with 8 bases that match TRBD1. This CDR3 is 18 amino acids long. Losses at the gene ends were 7 bases for V and 2 bases for J; bases not matched to a gene: 21. CDR1 SQVTM and CDR2 ANQGSEA come from the germline V gene. In DNA form, the CDR3 reads TGCAGCGCCGAAGGGTTATGGACAGGGATGCCCGGCAACACTGAAGCTTTCTTT. Translated, it gives CSAEGLWTGMPGNTEAFF.

The CDR3 nucleotides are TGCGCCAGCAGCCAAAGTAGCGGGAACCTTAACGAGCAGTACTTC. Translation: CASSQSSGNLNEQYF. V and J are TRBV5-1 and TRBJ2-7; 8 bases align to TRBD2. The germline gives CDR1 SGHRS, CDR2 YFSETQ. The CDR3 is made up of 15 amino acids. The V gene end was trimmed by 4 bases and the J gene end by 5 bases; junction bases not matched to a gene: 11.

The chain uses TRBV3-1 (or the pseudogene TRBV3-2) and TRBJ1-3; TRBD1 might be the D (6 bases). Germline lookup yields CDR1 LGHDT and CDR2 YNNKEL (reference sequence). V was pared by 7 bases and J by 2 bases, with 9 bases between. CDR3 length: 13 amino acids. The CDR3 bases are TGTGCCAGCACCCGGACAGCTGGAAACACCATATATTTT. Amino acid sequence: CASTRTAGNTIYF.

The rearrangement uses TRBV5-4 and TRBJ1-1; the match to TRBD1 covers 7 bases. This CDR3 contains 12 residues. Trimming took 4 bases from V and 10 from J; bases not matched to a gene: 7. Germline CDR1 SGHNT, CDR2 YYREEE (reference sequence). The CDR3: CASSVDRDRAFF. The CDR3 DNA reads TGTGCCAGCAGCGTCGACAGGGACAGAGCTTTCTTT.

V and J are TRBV12-5 and TRBJ2-3; maybe TRBD1 (6 bases). V was pared by 6 bases and J by 4 bases, with 11 bases between. This CDR3 comprises 13 residues. CDR1 and CDR2 from the germline V gene are LGHNT and FRNRAP. In DNA, the CDR3 is TGTGCTAGTGGCAGGGGACATTCAGATACGCAGTATTTT. It yields the protein CASGRGHSDTQYF.

CDR3 in amino acids: CASSQDPLPYEQYF. The CDR3 DNA reads TGCGCCAGCAGCCAAGATCCTCTTCCCTACGAGCAGTACTTC. V is TRBV4-1 and J is TRBJ2-7; D uncertain. The CDR3 loop spans 14 amino acids. Germline values: CDR1 MGHRA, CDR2 YSYEKL. V lost 0 bases and J lost 2, with 8 bases in between.

The chain recombines TRBV10-2 with TRBJ1-2; D is uncertain. The germline gives CDR1 WSHSY, CDR2 SAAADI. V lost 3 bases, J lost 7 bases, and 9 bases lay in between. This CDR3 has 12 amino acids. CDR3: CASSERGSGYTF. The CDR3 DNA sequence: TGCGCCAGCAGTGAACGTGGGTCTGGCTACACCTTC.

This chain uses TRBV10-2 with TRBJ2-1; 7 bases are a match to TRBD2. The V and J ends lost 8 bases and 6 bases, in that order; junction bases with no gene match: 10. Germline V gives CDR1 WSHSY, CDR2 SAAADI. This CDR3 is built from 14 residues. CDR3 amino acids: CASRTSVKGNEQFF. The CDR3 DNA follows: TGCGCCAGCCGTACTAGCGTTAAAGGCAATGAGCAGTTCTTC.

The CDR3 spells CASSPIDGGTEAFF. In DNA, the CDR3 is TGCGCCAGCAGCCCAATCGACGGGGGAACTGAAGCTTTCTTT. This chain joins TRBV5-1 and TRBJ1-1; D is possibly TRBD1 (5 bases). Looked up from germline, CDR1 is SGHRS and CDR2 is YFSETQ. The CDR3 sequence is 14 residues long. V was trimmed by 4 bases and J by 5 bases, leaving 15 bases between them.

This clone is a singleton in its sample. The V and J genes are TRBV2 and TRBJ1-1; perhaps TRBD1 as D (5 bases). The CDR3 is 14 amino acids. Germline V gives CDR1 SNHLY, CDR2 FYNNEI. V was cut by 6 bases and J by 0 bases, with 11 bases left in between. The CDR3: CASRVGRLNTEAFF. CDR3 nucleotides: TGTGCCAGCAGGGTGGGACGGTTGAACACTGAAGCTTTCTTT.

The rearrangement links TRBV5-1 to TRBJ1-1; D is perhaps TRBD1 (6 bases). Germline assignment: CDR1 SGHRS and CDR2 YFSETQ. Trimming took 4 bases from V and 0 from J, leaving 10 bases between them. The CDR3 has 14 residues. CDR3 nucleotides: TGCGCCAGCAGCCTGGACAGAGTGAACACTGAAGCTTTCTTT. Its translation: CASSLDRVNTEAFF.